The 2 T cell receptor beta chains presented below share a single source sample, sequenced in a study of CD8+CD57+ T cells in acquired aplastic anemia. Genomic DNA constituted the template upon which TCR beta VDJ and CDR3 profiling was performed. TCRdb re-called the reads through MiXCR, storing one row per CDR3 protein. Of about 42,000 distinct CDR3 sequences listed, 68% are singletons. Sample: sorted CD4+, CD8+, or CD8+CD57+ T cells (not recorded which) from PBMCs. The receptors originated from a human donor in good health, serving as a control.

The chain links TRBV7-6 to TRBJ2-5; D ambiguous. The ends were cut back, 5 bases at V and 7 bases at J, with 14 bases in the middle. From germline, CDR1 is SGHVS and CDR2 FNYEAQ. The CDR3 covers 13 residues. CDR3 nucleotide sequence: TGTGCCAGCAGCCAAGACTCAACTGGGACCCAGTACTTC. Amino acid sequence: CASSQDSTGTQYF.

Ten or more counts support this clonotype. The chain links TRBV13 to TRBJ2-3; 8 bases match TRBD2. The CDR3 is 18 amino acids. Germline CDR1 reads PRHDT; CDR2 reads FYEKMQ (reference sequence). V was pared by 4 bases and J by 2 bases, with 14 bases of the junction left unmatched. The CDR3 DNA reads as TGTGCCAGCAGCTCCTCGGGGACTAGTCCCGCCATCACAGATACGCAGTATTTT. Translating gives CASSSSGTSPAITDTQYF. Together with reference TRBV13 and TRBJ2-3, the CDR3 gives the full variable domain: AAGVIQSPRHLIKEKRETATLKCYPIPRHDTVYWYQQGPGQDPQFLISFYEKMQSDKGSIPDRFSAQQFSDYHSELNMSSLELGDSALYFCASSSSGTSPAITDTQYFGPGTRLTVL.